These 30 T cell receptor beta chains originate from one sample sequenced in a study of shared clonotypes between healthy human individuals (dated by TCRdb to 2020 to 2021). Libraries came from the immunoSEQ multiplex PCR assay. The table comes from immuneACCESS by way of TCRdb, which keeps in-frame sequences with V and J called. Part of the clones is missing from these tables; in studies checked, under half for an unresolved V gene and the rest for unknown reasons. The sample table holds some 980,000 clones, of which around 80% were seen once. Approximately 1.5% of the sample lies in the top ten. The sample was memory CD4+ T cells sorted from blood. The sample's cell subset or site label, decoded: CD45RA-negative fraction. All receptors come from a man aged 18-30 years in good health.

This clone was seen only a few times. V and J are TRBV6-1 and TRBJ1-3, with 8 bases that match TRBD1. V was pared by 9 bases and J by 0 bases, with 1 base of the junction left unmatched. CDR3 length: 13 amino acids. The germline V gene has CDR1 MNHNS and CDR2 SASEGT. In nucleotides, the CDR3 is TGTGCCAGTCAGGGGGCCTCTGGAAACACCATATATTTT. Translating gives CASQGASGNTIYF.

The chain uses TRBV5-1 and TRBJ2-3; TRBD1 is a possible D gene (5 bases). Trimming cost V 4 bases and J 2 bases, with 17 bases left between them. Germline V gene lookup returns CDR1 SGHRS and CDR2 YFSETQ. The CDR3 sequence is 16 residues long. The CDR3 nucleotides read TGCGCCAGCAGCCAGGACCCCCTGGGGCCCACAGATACGCAGTATTTT. This gives the protein CASSQDPLGPTDTQYF.

The chain recombines TRBV5-4 with TRBJ2-1; maybe TRBD2 (6 bases). The CDR3 contains 19 residues. Per the germline V gene, CDR1 is SGHNT and CDR2 is YYREEE (reference sequence). V was clipped by 2 bases and J by 7 bases, with 28 bases between them. CDR3 nucleotide sequence: TGTGCCAGCAGCTTTGTAGGGCTGAGGGCCCCTCGGGGACTTAATGAGCAGTTCTTC. It translates to CASSFVGLRAPRGLNEQFF.

The CDR3 nucleotides are TGTGCCAGCGGCAGACAGGGGGCGCGTGGCTACACCTTC. Its protein product is CASGRQGARGYTF. The J gene is TRBJ1-2, the V gene TRBV27, with 10 bases matching TRBD1. CDR1 MNHEY and CDR2 SMNVEV come from the germline V gene (reference sequence). Trimming at V came to 8 bases and at J to 7 bases, leaving 7 bases not matched to a gene. The CDR3 consists of 13 residues.

J is TRBJ1-1 and V is TRBV10-3; D is unclear. V lost 2 bases and J lost 5, with 9 bases in between. The CDR3 has 13 amino acids. Germline V lookup: CDR1 ENHRY, CDR2 SYGVKD. The CDR3 loop reads CAISERAGTEAFF. The CDR3 bases are TGTGCCATCAGTGAGAGGGCGGGGACTGAAGCTTTCTTT.

The genes are TRBV28 and TRBJ2-7; possibly TRBD2 for D (5 bases). From germline, CDR1 is MDHEN and CDR2 SYDVKM. Trimming took off 4 bases at V and 4 bases at J, with 14 bases between the two ends. This CDR3 spans 14 amino acids. The CDR3 bases are TGTGCCAGCAGTTCGCGGACTGTTACGTACGAGCAGTACTTC. Its translation: CASSSRTVTYEQYF.

For the CDR3, the DNA is TGTGCCAGCAGCTTAGTAGGGAGTGGCTACACCTTC. This codes for CASSLVGSGYTF. The chain employs TRBV11-2 and TRBJ1-2; D not certain. CDR1 is SGHAT and CDR2 is FQNNGV in the germline V gene. V lost 1 base, J lost 7 bases, and 7 bases lay in between. The CDR3 has 12 residues.

There are many counts of this clone. The chain is built from TRBV6-6 and TRBJ1-6, with D unclear. The CDR3 covers 13 residues. The germline V and J ends were trimmed by 9 bases and 5 bases, with 11 bases remaining between them. Per germline, CDR1 MNHNY and CDR2 SVGAGI (reference sequence). This CDR3 reads CASVLGDNSPLHF. The DNA of the CDR3 is TGTGCCAGTGTGCTCGGTGATAATTCACCCCTCCACTTT.

With regard to this clone: A much larger clone differs by one base, so this may be a read error. The same CDR3 arises from other DNA sequences in this sample as well. The gene calls are TRBV5-6 and TRBJ1-2; D is unclear. In germline, CDR1 is SGHDT, CDR2 YYEEEE. The CDR3 is 13 residues long. V lost 0 bases and J lost 2, with 5 bases in between. The CDR3 nucleotides read TGTGCCAGCAGCTTGGGCCGGAACTATGGCTACACCTTC. Amino acid sequence: CASSLGRNYGYTF.

V gene TRBV5-6 combines with J gene TRBJ1-1; D perhaps matches TRBD1 (6 bases). This CDR3 has 16 residues. Germline V gene sequence: CDR1 SGHDT, CDR2 YYEEEE. The V gene lost 1 base and the J gene lost 0 bases, with 13 bases spanning the gap. CDR3 sequence (DNA): TGTGCCAGCAGCTTGATCGGGGGCGGAATGAACACTGAAGCTTTCTTT. It specifies CASSLIGGGMNTEAFF.

The chain employs TRBV10-2 and TRBJ2-2, with 11 bases aligning to TRBD1. The CDR3 runs 15 residues. Germline V gives CDR1 WSHSY, CDR2 SAAADI. The ends lost 7 bases at V and 2 bases at J; junction bases unmatched: 3. In DNA, the CDR3 is TGCGCCAGCACCTGGACAGGGGGCAACACCGGGGAGCTGTTTTTT. Its translation: CASTWTGGNTGELFF.

The rearrangement joins TRBV9 to TRBJ2-3; D may be TRBD1 or TRBD2 (5 bases each). Trimming stripped 0 bases from V and 2 bases from J, with 13 bases between. Germline V gives CDR1 SGDLS, CDR2 YYNGEE. CDR3 length: 16 amino acids. In nucleotides, the CDR3 is TGTGCCAGCAGCGTAGGGGGGATAGGGAACACAGATACGCAGTATTTT. This codes for CASSVGGIGNTDTQYF.

This clone came up once. A much larger clone lies a single base off, so this may be a read error. This CDR3 is also generated by other DNA sequences in the sample. The CDR3 protein is CASSYSTGELFF. The CDR3 DNA reads TGTGCCAGCAGTTACAGCACCGGGGAGCTGTTTTTT. The chain joins TRBV6-5 to TRBJ2-2, with no clear D. The germline V gene encodes CDR1 MNHEY and CDR2 SVGAGI. The V and J ends lost 2 bases and 4 bases respectively, with 2 bases between them. The CDR3 is 12 residues long.

The V call is TRBV30, the J call TRBJ2-3, with TRBD2 identical over 7 bases. Germline V lookup: CDR1 GTSNPN, CDR2 SVGIG (reference sequence). The junction had 6 bases not matched to a gene; V was cut back by 0 bases and J by 0 bases. This CDR3 is built from 16 residues. The CDR3 DNA reads TGTGCCTGGAGTGTAGGCCTAGCGGCTAGCACAGATACGCAGTATTTT. Encoded protein: CAWSVGLAASTDTQYF.

This chain connects TRBV4-2 to TRBJ2-6; D gene ambiguous. Per the germline V gene, CDR1 is LGHNA and CDR2 is YNFKEQ. V was clipped by 0 bases and J by 1 base, with 4 bases between them. This CDR3 comprises 15 residues. CDR3 sequence reads: CASSQDESGANVLTF. The CDR3 DNA is TGTGCCAGCAGCCAAGATGAGTCTGGGGCCAACGTCCTGACTTTC.

The chain is built from TRBV7-9 and TRBJ1-4, with 7 positions matching TRBD1. Germline loops: CDR1 SEHNR, CDR2 FQNEAQ (reference sequence). The CDR3 totals 15 residues. The V gene end was trimmed by 5 bases and the J gene end by 7 bases; junction bases not matched to a gene: 10. CDR3 loop: CASSPTGSVGEKLFF. CDR3 in DNA: TGTGCCAGCAGCCCGACAGGGTCCGTAGGTGAAAAACTGTTTTTT.

This clone was observed a single time. V and J are TRBV14 and TRBJ2-3; possible D gene TRBD2, 6 bases. V lost 0 bases to trimming and J lost 2 bases, with 9 bases between them. Germline V gene data show CDR1 as SGHDN and CDR2 as FVKESK. This CDR3 has 15 amino acids. The CDR3 DNA sequence: TGTGCCAGCAGCCAAGATCGGAGGGCCACAGATACGCAGTATTTT. Protein: CASSQDRRATDTQYF.

The J gene is TRBJ1-1, the V gene TRBV29-1, with 10 bases identical to TRBD1. This CDR3 region has 15 residues. Trimming took 5 bases from V and 5 from J; bases not matched to a gene: 11. Germline-derived CDR1 and CDR2 are SQVTM and ANQGSEA. DNA of the CDR3: TGCAGCGTTTCCGGGACAGGGGTTTTTCGAACTGAAGCTTTCTTT. As protein: CSVSGTGVFRTEAFF.

The V and J genes are TRBV18 and TRBJ2-7; 11 positions agree with TRBD2. J gave up 6 bases and V 3 bases, and 19 bases lay outside the gene matches. Per the germline V gene, CDR1 is KGHSH and CDR2 is LQKENI. The CDR3 has 19 residues. CDR3 nucleotide sequence: TGTGCCAGCTCACCGAACAACCTCCGCCTGACTAGCGGGATAGGCGAGCAGTACTTC. It codes for CASSPNNLRLTSGIGEQYF.

This clone was counted once. This chain connects TRBV2 to TRBJ1-5, with 8 bases fitting TRBD1. CDR1 and CDR2 from the germline V gene are SNHLY and FYNNEI. This CDR3 has 15 residues. V shed 8 bases, J shed 4 bases, and the junction held 10 bases outside the gene matches. Here the CDR3 DNA reads TGTGCCAGCGGCCGGACAGGGAGTGGGAATCAGCCCCAGCATTTT. Translating gives CASGRTGSGNQPQHF.

This clone showed up just once. This chain links TRBV7-9 with TRBJ1-2, with TRBD1 matching 7 bases. The junction had 6 bases not matched to a gene; V was cut back by 7 bases and J by 4 bases. This CDR3 contains 13 residues. Per the germline V gene, CDR1 is SEHNR and CDR2 is FQNEAQ (reference sequence). CDR3 amino acids: CASTLQGFYGYTF. The CDR3 nucleotides read TGTGCCAGCACATTACAGGGGTTCTATGGCTACACCTTC.

The V call is TRBV9, the J call TRBJ2-2; weak D call: TRBD2 (5 bases). The germline V gene has CDR1 SGDLS and CDR2 YYNGEE. The V gene lost 0 bases and the J gene lost 2 bases, with 11 bases spanning the gap. CDR3 length: 16 amino acids. The CDR3 spells CASSVGGGPNTGELFF. The CDR3 bases are TGTGCCAGCAGCGTAGGTGGAGGACCTAACACCGGGGAGCTGTTTTTT.

This chain uses TRBV28 with TRBJ1-6; 9 bases align to TRBD1. The CDR3 covers 14 residues. Trimming removed 10 bases from V and 9 bases from J; junction bases left unmatched: 10. Germline CDR1 MDHEN, CDR2 SYDVKM. CDR3 DNA: TGTGCCACCGGAGGAGGGGACAGGGCTTCACCCCTCCACTTT. This translates into CATGGGDRASPLHF. Drawing the rest from reference TRBV28 and TRBJ1-6, the complete variable domain is DVKVTQSSRYLVKRTGEKVFLECVQDMDHENMFWYRQDPGLGLRLIYFSYDVKMKEKGDIPEGYSVSREKKERFSLILESASTNQTSMYLCATGGGDRASPLHFGNGTRLTVT.

The CDR3 DNA reads as TGCAGTGTCAGCGCCTACGAGCAGTACTTC. Protein product: CSVSAYEQYF. V usage is TRBV20-1 and J usage is TRBJ2-7; D is unresolved. The CDR3 contains 10 residues. V was shortened by 7 bases and J by 2 bases, with 6 bases between the two germline ends. Germline values: CDR1 DFQATT, CDR2 SNEGSKA (reference sequence).

This chain links TRBV30 with TRBJ2-5, with 9 nucleotides matching TRBD1. The CDR3 extends over 15 amino acids. Per germline, CDR1 GTSNPN and CDR2 SVGIG (reference sequence). V shed 1 base, J shed 5 bases, and the junction held 8 bases outside the gene matches. Here the CDR3 DNA reads TGTGCCTGGAGTGCCGGACAGGGGAACGGGGAGACCCAGTACTTC. This sequence encodes CAWSAGQGNGETQYF. Complete variable domain (other parts from reference TRBV30 and TRBJ2-5): SQTIHQWPATLVQPVGSPLSLECTVEGTSNPNLYWYRQAAGRGLQLLFYSVGIGQISSEVPQNLSASRPQDRQFILSSKKLLLSDSGFYLCAWSAGQGNGETQYFGPGTRLLVL.

This chain links TRBV10-3 with TRBJ1-2; tentatively, D is TRBD1 (5 bases). The CDR3 length is 13 residues. Between the trimmed V and J ends, which lost 10 bases and 2 bases, there was a span of 14 bases. Per germline, CDR1 ENHRY and CDR2 SYGVKD. The CDR3 DNA reads as TGTGCCAGCGGGGGAGCCCAGAACTATGGCTACACCTTC. Translating gives CASGGAQNYGYTF.

The J gene is TRBJ2-2, the V gene TRBV18, with 9 bases identical to TRBD1. Per the germline V gene, CDR1 is KGHSH and CDR2 is LQKENI. The ends lost 2 bases at V and 0 bases at J; junction bases unmatched: 4. The CDR3 totals 17 residues. The CDR3 region has the DNA TGTGCCAGCTCACCAGGGGGACAGGGAACGAACACCGGGGAGCTGTTTTTT. Translated: CASSPGGQGTNTGELFF.

V and J are TRBV11-3 and TRBJ2-2; possibly TRBD2 for D (5 bases). Between the trimmed V and J ends, which lost 1 base and 4 bases, there was a span of 7 bases. In germline, CDR1 is SGHNT, CDR2 YENEEA. CDR3 length: 14 amino acids. CDR3: CASSLGGSTGELFF. In nucleotides, the CDR3 is TGTGCCAGCAGCTTAGGCGGGTCCACCGGGGAGCTGTTTTTT.

This clone was seen more than once but under ten times. This CDR3 is also generated by other DNA sequences in the sample. V usage is TRBV27 and J usage is TRBJ1-5, with D possibly TRBD1 on 5 matching bases. Trimming cost V 2 bases and J 4 bases, with 9 bases left between them. The V gene's germline CDR1 is MNHEY and CDR2 SMNVEV (reference sequence). The CDR3 has 14 amino acids. In DNA form, the CDR3 reads TGTGCCAGCAGTTTAAGTGGGGGGAATCAGCCCCAGCATTTT. It yields the protein CASSLSGGNQPQHF.

The genes are TRBV6-1 and TRBJ1-6; unclear D gene. The V end lost 7 bases, the J end lost 2 bases, and 9 bases lay between the germline ends. The CDR3 loop spans 14 amino acids. Germline V gene data show CDR1 as MNHNS and CDR2 as SASEGT. CDR3 bases: TGTGCCAGCATGCTTGAGGCCTATAATTCACCCCTCCACTTT. Its protein is CASMLEAYNSPLHF.